This TCR beta chain was documented in a study of blood T cell repertoires in COVID-19. CDR3 length equals 17 residues. CDR1 SGDLS and CDR2 YYNGEE come from the germline V gene. V lost 0 bases, J lost 6 bases, and 8 bases stayed unmatched. The table came from immunoSEQ multiplex PCR; TCRdb's copy has only in-frame clones and leaves some out. The table includes 260,000 or so clones, roughly 85% detected once. The chain employs TRBV9 and TRBJ2-7; 14 bases map to TRBD2. The sample consisted of PBMCs or T cells enriched from blood (not recorded which). The source of this sequence is a woman in her 50s who had recovered from COVID-19. As DNA, the CDR3 is TGTGCCAGCAGCGTAGGCGGATCCGGGACTAGCGGGGGCGAGCAGTACTTC. Protein sequence: CASSVGGSGTSGGEQYF.